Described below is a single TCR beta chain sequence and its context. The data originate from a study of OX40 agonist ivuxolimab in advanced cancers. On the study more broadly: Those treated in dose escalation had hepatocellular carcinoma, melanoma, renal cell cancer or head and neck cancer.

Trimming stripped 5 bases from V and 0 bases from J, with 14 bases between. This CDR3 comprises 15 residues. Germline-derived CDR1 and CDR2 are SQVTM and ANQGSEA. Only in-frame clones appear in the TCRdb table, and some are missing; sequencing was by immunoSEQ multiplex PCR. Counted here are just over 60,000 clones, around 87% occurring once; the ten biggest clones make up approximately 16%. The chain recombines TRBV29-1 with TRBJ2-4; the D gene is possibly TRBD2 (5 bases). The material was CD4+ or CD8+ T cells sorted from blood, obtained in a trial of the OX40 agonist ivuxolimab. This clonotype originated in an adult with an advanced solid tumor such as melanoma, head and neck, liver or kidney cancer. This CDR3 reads CSVPQREGAKNIQYF. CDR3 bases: TGCAGCGTTCCCCAGAGAGAGGGAGCCAAAAACATTCAGTACTTC.